This T cell receptor (beta chain) emerged from a study of blood T cell repertoires in COVID-19. About the study: T cells, B-cell-depleted T cells, or PBMCs supplied cDNA or gDNA.

Per the original data handling: Reference gene primer amplification gave nucleated cell count estimates. Only in-frame clones appear in the TCRdb table, and some are missing; sequencing was by immunoSEQ multiplex PCR. The D gene and trimming were derived from the DNA, and the V and J assignments and clone size from that table. The sample yields about 250,000 clones, approximately 86% seen once. CDR1 and CDR2 from the germline V gene are KGHDR and SFDVKD. The CDR3 is 16 residues long. V lost 4 bases and J lost 2, with 17 bases in between. The chain employs TRBV24-1 and TRBJ2-7; a weak D match, TRBD1 (6 bases). The specimen was peripheral blood. This TCR was sampled from a woman aged 55-70 years who had recovered from COVID-19. CDR3 region: CATSDPTMTGTYEQYF. CDR3 bases: TGTGCCACCAGTGACCCTACCATGACAGGAACCTACGAGCAGTACTTC.